Listed below are T cell receptor beta chains from one sample, sequenced in a study of naive and memory T cell subsets. Each CDR3 protein is one row after TCRdb ran MiXCR on the UMI-ligation and nested PCR reads. The sample contains approximately 89,000 distinct CDR3 sequences, roughly 7% of which appear only once. Sequencing was performed on central memory CD4+ T cells from blood. The receptors stem from a human donor in good health. Each CDR3 is given with its conserved first and last residue. The D gene is left open where the match is weak. Expanded clones are given a class, and other clones once, few, many or no size at all.

few	NA	TRBV5-1	TRBJ2-7	CASSSQGTYEQYF	TGCGCCAGCAGCTCTCAGGGTACCTACGAGCAGTACTTC
few	NA	TRBV6-6	TRBJ2-5	CASSQDRANQETQYF	TGTGCCAGCAGCCAGGACAGAGCCAACCAAGAGACCCAGTACTTC
many	NA	TRBV7-8	TRBJ2-7	CASSLVAHEQYF	TGTGCCAGCAGCTTAGTAGCCCACGAGCAGTACTTC
NA	NA	TRBV20-1	TRBJ2-7	CSATADVSYERYF	TGCAGTGCTACGGCGGACGTCTCCTACGAGCGGTACTTC
few	TRBD1	TRBV20-1	TRBJ2-4	CSAVPTGNKNIQYF	TGCAGTGCTGTACCGACAGGGAATAAAAACATTCAGTACTTC
few	TRBD1	TRBV12-5	TRBJ2-1	CASGLVLGTGLYNEQFF	TGTGCTAGTGGTTTGGTACTCGGGACAGGGTTATACAATGAGCAGTTCTTC
many	NA	TRBV7-2	TRBJ2-1	CASSLDLLASYNEQFF	TGTGCCAGCAGCTTAGACCTTCTAGCATCCTACAATGAGCAGTTCTTC
many	NA	TRBV5-5	TRBJ1-1	CASSLEGVRHTNTEAFF	TGTGCCAGCAGCTTGGAAGGGGTAAGGCATACGAACACTGAAGCTTTCTTT
few	NA	TRBV4-3	TRBJ1-1	CASSLGRKNTEAFF	TGCGCCAGCAGCTTGGGCAGGAAGAACACTGAAGCTTTCTTT
NA	TRBD2	TRBV18	TRBJ2-1	CASSPLVGGGANEQFF	TGTGCCAGCTCACCGCTGGTTGGCGGGGGGGCCAATGAGCAGTTCTTC
many	NA	TRBV19	TRBJ1-5	CASSRVRGQPQHF	TGTGCCAGTAGTAGGGTCAGGGGTCAGCCCCAGCATTTT
many	NA	TRBV20-1	TRBJ1-5	CSATGTGRTYQPQHF	TGCAGTGCTACAGGAACGGGACGGACCTATCAGCCCCAGCATTTT
many	NA	TRBV9	TRBJ1-6	CASSPKTGSDHNSPLHF	TGTGCCAGCAGCCCCAAGACAGGATCGGACCATAATTCACCCCTCCACTTT
few	NA	TRBV20-1	TRBJ2-3	CSGLIGTDTQYF	TGCAGCGGATTAATCGGGACAGATACGCAGTATTTT
many	NA	TRBV5-1	TRBJ1-4	CASSPGRINEKLFF	TGCGCCAGCAGTCCGGGACGGATTAATGAAAAACTGTTTTTT
NA	NA	TRBV7-2	TRBJ2-7	CASSLGRGAYEQYF	TGTGCCAGCAGCTTAGGCCGGGGAGCCTACGAGCAGTACTTC
many	NA	TRBV13	TRBJ2-6	CATHRKNSGANVLTF	TGTGCCACCCACCGTAAGAACTCTGGGGCCAACGTCCTGACTTTC
NA	NA	TRBV6-5	TRBJ2-3	CASSYSIGGPGDTQYF	TGTGCCAGCAGTTACTCGATTGGGGGGCCAGGAGATACGCAGTATTTT
many	TRBD1	TRBV12-3/TRBV12-4	TRBJ1-1	CASTRDRGRTEAFF	TGTGCCAGCACCAGAGACAGGGGGAGGACTGAAGCTTTCTTT
many	NA	TRBV12-3/TRBV12-4	TRBJ2-7	CASSSSRQVLSEQYF	TGTGCCAGCAGTTCTAGTCGCCAGGTCTTATCCGAGCAGTACTTC
NA	NA	TRBV2	TRBJ2-7	CASSESPQGNEQYF	TGTGCCAGCAGTGAGTCCCCCCAGGGGAACGAGCAGTACTTC
many	NA	TRBV5-1	TRBJ2-3	CASRFNSDTQYF	TGCGCCAGCAGATTTAACTCAGATACGCAGTATTTT
many	NA	TRBV5-1	TRBJ1-1	CASSFYEGTEAFF	TGCGCCAGCAGCTTCTATGAGGGAACTGAAGCTTTCTTT
few	NA	TRBV9	TRBJ2-1	CASSVGLVRKEQFF	TGTGCCAGCAGCGTAGGGTTGGTGCGAAAAGAGCAGTTCTTC
many	TRBD1	TRBV4-2	TRBJ1-4	CASSPGMTGGNEKLFF	TGTGCCAGCAGCCCGGGGATGACAGGGGGTAATGAAAAACTGTTTTTT
many	NA	TRBV3-1	TRBJ2-2	CASSQDVGVTGELFF	TGTGCCAGCAGCCAAGACGTCGGGGTAACCGGGGAGCTGTTTTTT
many	TRBD1	TRBV6-2/TRBV6-3	TRBJ1-5	CASKVSGQGEYQPQHF	TGTGCCAGCAAGGTGTCGGGACAGGGGGAATATCAGCCCCAGCATTTT
few	NA	TRBV4-2	TRBJ1-1	CASSRQGGRDTEAFF	TGTGCCAGCAGCCGCCAGGGAGGGAGGGACACTGAAGCTTTCTTT
many	NA	TRBV7-8	TRBJ2-7	CASSLRSEQYF	TGTGCCAGCAGCCTCAGGAGCGAGCAGTACTTC
many	NA	TRBV2	TRBJ2-3	CASSQASASTDTQYF	TGTGCCAGCAGCCAAGCTAGCGCTAGCACAGATACGCAGTATTTT
many	NA	TRBV18	TRBJ2-2	CASSPLNTGELFF	TGTGCCAGCTCACCCTTGAACACCGGGGAGCTGTTTTTT
NA	NA	TRBV25-1	TRBJ1-5	CASSERGTQHF	TGTGCCAGCAGTGAACGGGGGACCCAGCATTTT
many	NA	TRBV19	TRBJ2-1	CASSLQGAYNEQFF	TGTGCCAGTAGTCTCCAGGGAGCCTACAATGAGCAGTTCTTC
many	NA	TRBV5-1	TRBJ1-1	CASSLVRDTFF	TGCGCCAGCAGCTTAGTCAGGGATACTTTCTTT
NA	NA	TRBV6-2/TRBV6-3	TRBJ2-7	CASTPQRTSSYEQYF	TGTGCCAGCACCCCCCAGCGAACGAGCTCCTACGAGCAGTACTTC
NA	NA	TRBV29-1	TRBJ2-3	CSLRSGARADTQYF	TGCAGTCTCAGATCAGGGGCGCGTGCAGATACGCAGTATTTT
many	NA	TRBV7-2	TRBJ1-5	CASSYQGGNQPQHF	TGTGCCAGCAGCTATCAGGGAGGCAATCAGCCCCAGCATTTT
few	NA	TRBV7-2	TRBJ2-3	CASSFSAPSSGAGVAQYF	TGTGCCAGCAGCTTTAGCGCGCCCTCGTCGGGGGCCGGGGTTGCGCAGTATTTT
few	TRBD2	TRBV5-4	TRBJ2-5	CASSGPTSGGRETQYF	TGTGCCAGCAGCGGCCCGACTAGCGGGGGTAGGGAGACCCAGTACTTC
many	TRBD1	TRBV7-9	TRBJ2-3	CASSLGTGTDTQYF	TGTGCCAGCAGCCTCGGGACAGGCACAGATACGCAGTATTTT
few	TRBD1	TRBV6-2/TRBV6-3	TRBJ2-5	CASSQPGTGQETQYF	TGTGCCAGCAGTCAACCAGGGACAGGCCAAGAGACCCAGTACTTC
NA	NA	TRBV7-9	TRBJ2-7	CASSLSTDIEQYF	TGTGCCAGCAGCTTAAGTACAGACATCGAGCAGTACTTC
NA	NA	TRBV7-3	TRBJ2-5	CASSLIGRVAAPQETQYF	TGTGCCAGCAGCTTAATAGGGCGCGTAGCGGCACCCCAAGAGACCCAGTACTTC
NA	NA	TRBV7-9	TRBJ2-5	CASSLVGGNQETQYF	TGTGCCAGCAGCTTAGTAGGTGGAAACCAAGAGACCCAGTACTTC
medium-sized	NA	TRBV7-2	TRBJ2-3	CASSLGAVTDTQYF	TGTGCCAGCAGCTTAGGGGCGGTCACAGATACGCAGTATTTT
NA	NA	TRBV6-2/TRBV6-3	TRBJ1-5	CASSYAQGHNQPQHF	TGTGCCAGCAGTTACGCCCAGGGACACAATCAGCCCCAGCATTTT
NA	NA	TRBV29-1	TRBJ1-4	CSVLSGGEKLFF	TGCAGCGTTTTATCGGGGGGGGAAAAACTGTTTTTT
many	NA	TRBV7-2	TRBJ2-3	CASSLPATDTQYF	TGTGCCAGCAGCCTACCTGCCACAGATACGCAGTATTTT
many	TRBD1	TRBV6-6	TRBJ1-5	CASRYGTGGDGNQPQHF	TGTGCCAGCAGATATGGGACAGGGGGGGATGGCAATCAGCCCCAGCATTTT
many	TRBD2	TRBV20-1	TRBJ2-7	CSARVSGGASYEQYF	TGCAGTGCTAGAGTAAGCGGGGGAGCCTCCTACGAGCAGTACTTC
NA	TRBD2	TRBV18	TRBJ2-3	CASSPMGPGGGTDTQYF	TGTGCCAGCTCACCAATGGGTCCGGGAGGAGGCACAGATACGCAGTATTTT
many	TRBD2	TRBV7-3	TRBJ2-1	CASSLSGRRDLEQFF	TGTGCCAGCAGCTTAAGCGGGAGGAGGGATCTTGAGCAGTTCTTC
many	NA	TRBV28	TRBJ1-2	CASSFHRDYGYTF	TGTGCCAGCAGTTTCCACAGGGACTATGGCTACACCTTC
few	NA	TRBV12-3/TRBV12-4	TRBJ1-1	CASSLMGTLRAEAFF	TGTGCCAGCAGTTTAATGGGGACTTTGAGAGCTGAAGCTTTCTTT
few	NA	TRBV7-2	TRBJ2-3	CASSFVGSDTQYF	TGTGCCAGCAGCTTTGTAGGCTCAGATACGCAGTATTTT